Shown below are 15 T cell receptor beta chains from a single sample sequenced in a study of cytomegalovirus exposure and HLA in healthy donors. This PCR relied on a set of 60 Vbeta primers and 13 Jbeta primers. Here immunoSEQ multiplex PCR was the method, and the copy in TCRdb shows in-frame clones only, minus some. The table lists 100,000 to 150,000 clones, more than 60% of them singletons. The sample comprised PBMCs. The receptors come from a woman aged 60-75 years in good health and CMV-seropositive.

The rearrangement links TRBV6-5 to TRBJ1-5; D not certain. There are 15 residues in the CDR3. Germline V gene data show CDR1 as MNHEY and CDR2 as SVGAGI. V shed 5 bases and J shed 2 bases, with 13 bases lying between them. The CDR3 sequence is CASSRGRTGNQPQHF. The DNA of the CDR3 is TGTGCCAGCAGTCGGGGTCGTACGGGCAATCAGCCCCAGCATTTT.

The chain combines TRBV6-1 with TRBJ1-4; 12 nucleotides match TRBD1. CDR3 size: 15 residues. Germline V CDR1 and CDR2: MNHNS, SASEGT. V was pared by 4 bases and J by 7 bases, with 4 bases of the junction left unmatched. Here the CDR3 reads CASSGWDRGLEKLFF. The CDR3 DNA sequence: TGTGCCAGCAGTGGGTGGGACAGGGGGCTTGAAAAACTGTTTTTT.

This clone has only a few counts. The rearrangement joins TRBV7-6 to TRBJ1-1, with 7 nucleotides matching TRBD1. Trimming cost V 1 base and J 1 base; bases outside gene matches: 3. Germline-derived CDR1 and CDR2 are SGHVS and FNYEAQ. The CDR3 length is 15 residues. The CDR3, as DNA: TGTGCCAGCAGCTTAGTGGACAGGTCGAACACTGAAGCTTTCTTT. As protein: CASSLVDRSNTEAFF.

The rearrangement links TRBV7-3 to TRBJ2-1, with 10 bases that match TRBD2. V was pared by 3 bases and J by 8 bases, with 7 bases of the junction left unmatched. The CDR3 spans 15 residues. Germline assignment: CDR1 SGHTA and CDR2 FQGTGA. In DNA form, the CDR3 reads TGTGCCAGCAGCTTTTCAGCGGGAGGGCCCCATGAGCAGTTCTTC. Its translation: CASSFSAGGPHEQFF.

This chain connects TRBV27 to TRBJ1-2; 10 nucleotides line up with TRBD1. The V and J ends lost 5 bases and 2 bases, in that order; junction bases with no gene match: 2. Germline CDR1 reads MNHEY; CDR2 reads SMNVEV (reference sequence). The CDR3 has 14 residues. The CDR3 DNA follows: TGTGCCAGCAGTACGACAGGGGGCAACTATGGCTACACCTTC. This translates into CASSTTGGNYGYTF.

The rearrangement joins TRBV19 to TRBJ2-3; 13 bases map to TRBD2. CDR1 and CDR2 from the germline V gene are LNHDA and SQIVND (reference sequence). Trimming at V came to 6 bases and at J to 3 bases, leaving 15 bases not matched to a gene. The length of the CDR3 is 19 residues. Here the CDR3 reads CASSRRTSGSGPLTDTQYF. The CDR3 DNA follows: TGTGCCAGTAGCCGTCGGACTAGCGGGAGCGGCCCCCTAACAGATACGCAGTATTTT.

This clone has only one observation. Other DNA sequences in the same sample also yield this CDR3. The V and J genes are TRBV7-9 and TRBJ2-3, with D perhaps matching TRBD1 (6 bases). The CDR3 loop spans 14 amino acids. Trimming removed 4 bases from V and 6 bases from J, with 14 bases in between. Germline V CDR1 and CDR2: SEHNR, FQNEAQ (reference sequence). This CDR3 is CASSSPGGGDTQYF. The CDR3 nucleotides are TGTGCCAGCAGCTCCCCGGGTGGGGGCGATACGCAGTATTTT.

CDR3: CASSLLDRNTEAFF. The CDR3 DNA reads TGTGCCAGCAGCTTATTGGACAGGAACACTGAAGCTTTCTTT. The V call is TRBV7-9, the J call TRBJ1-1, with D tentatively TRBD1 (6 bases). The CDR3 is made up of 14 amino acids. The V gene's germline CDR1 is SEHNR and CDR2 FQNEAQ (reference sequence). Trimming took 2 bases from V and 1 from J, leaving 8 bases between them.

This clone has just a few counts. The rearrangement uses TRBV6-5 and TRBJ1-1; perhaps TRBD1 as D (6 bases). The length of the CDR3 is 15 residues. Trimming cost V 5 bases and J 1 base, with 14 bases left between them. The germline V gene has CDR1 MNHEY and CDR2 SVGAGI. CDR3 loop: CASSQGGGRNTEAFF. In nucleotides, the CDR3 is TGTGCCAGCAGTCAAGGGGGGGGAAGGAACACTGAAGCTTTCTTT.

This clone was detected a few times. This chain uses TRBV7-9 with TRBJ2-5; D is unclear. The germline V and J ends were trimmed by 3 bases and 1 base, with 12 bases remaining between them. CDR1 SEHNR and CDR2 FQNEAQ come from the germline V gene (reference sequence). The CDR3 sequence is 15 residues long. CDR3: CASSLGTAFQETQYF. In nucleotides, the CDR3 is TGTGCCAGCAGCTTGGGTACAGCTTTCCAAGAGACCCAGTACTTC.

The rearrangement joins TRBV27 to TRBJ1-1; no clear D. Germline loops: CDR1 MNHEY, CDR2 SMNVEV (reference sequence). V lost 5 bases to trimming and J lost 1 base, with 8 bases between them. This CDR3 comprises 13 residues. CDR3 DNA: TGTGCCAGCAGTAACGCGTGGAACACTGAAGCTTTCTTT. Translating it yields CASSNAWNTEAFF.

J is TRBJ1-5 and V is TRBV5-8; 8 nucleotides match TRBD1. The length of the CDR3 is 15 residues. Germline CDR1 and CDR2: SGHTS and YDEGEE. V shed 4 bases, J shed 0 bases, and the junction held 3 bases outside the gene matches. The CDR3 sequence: CASSVGQGSNQPQHF. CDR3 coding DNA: TGTGCCAGCAGCGTTGGACAGGGTAGCAATCAGCCCCAGCATTTT.

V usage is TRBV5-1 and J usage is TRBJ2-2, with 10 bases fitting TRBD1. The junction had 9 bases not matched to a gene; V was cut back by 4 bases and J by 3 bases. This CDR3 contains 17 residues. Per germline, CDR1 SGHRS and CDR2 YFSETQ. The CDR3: CASSVPDRGEDTGELFF. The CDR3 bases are TGCGCCAGCAGCGTCCCGGACAGGGGGGAGGACACCGGGGAGCTGTTTTTT.

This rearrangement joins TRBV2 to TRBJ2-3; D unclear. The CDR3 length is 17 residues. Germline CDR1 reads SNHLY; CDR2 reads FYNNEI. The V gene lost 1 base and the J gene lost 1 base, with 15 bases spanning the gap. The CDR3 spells CASSEDHRADRTDTQYF. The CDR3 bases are TGTGCCAGCAGTGAAGACCACAGAGCCGACCGCACAGATACGCAGTATTTT. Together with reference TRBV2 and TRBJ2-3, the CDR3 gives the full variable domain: EPEVTQTPSHQVTQMGQEVILRCVPISNHLYFYWYRQILGQKVEFLVSFYNNEISEKSEIFDDQFSVERPDGSNFTLKIRSTKLEDSAMYFCASSEDHRADRTDTQYFGPGTRLTVL.

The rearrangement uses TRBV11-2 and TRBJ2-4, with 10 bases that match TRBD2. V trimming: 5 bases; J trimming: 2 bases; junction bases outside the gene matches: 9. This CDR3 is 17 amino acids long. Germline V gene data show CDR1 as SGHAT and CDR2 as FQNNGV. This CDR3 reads CASSPRTSGVTKNIQYF. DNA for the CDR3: TGTGCCAGCAGCCCGAGGACTAGCGGAGTGACCAAAAACATTCAGTACTTC.